Listed here are 3 T cell receptor beta chains from one sample, sequenced in a study of T cells in Graves' hyperthyroidism and ophthalmopathy. Amplification of TCR beta CDR3 regions was performed using RNA transcripts as template. Primed by the HTBI set, a first-round RT-PCR was run on the TCR CDR3. TCRdb redid the calling of the multiplex PCR reads with MiXCR, one entry per CDR3 protein. The data contain about 680,000 distinct CDR3 sequences, 30% to 40% of them singletons. Sequencing was carried out using blood. These receptors were obtained from a woman between 35 and 50 years old with Graves' hyperthyroidism.

The chain employs TRBV19 and TRBJ2-7, with 7 bases that match TRBD1. With 5 bases clipped from V and 1 base from J, the junction kept 11 bases outside the gene matches. Germline CDR1 reads LNHDA; CDR2 reads SQIVND (reference sequence). The CDR3 loop spans 16 amino acids. The CDR3 loop reads CASSSAAGTDSYEQYF. The CDR3 nucleotides are TGTGCCAGTAGTTCCGCCGCCGGGACAGATTCCTACGAGCAGTACTTC.

The chain employs TRBV20-1 and TRBJ2-7; 11 nucleotides align to TRBD2. CDR3 length: 19 amino acids. Trimming at V came to 1 base and at J to 6 bases, leaving 20 bases not matched to a gene. Germline lookup yields CDR1 DFQATT and CDR2 SNEGSKA (reference sequence). The CDR3 sequence is CSARGLATSGGPLIGEQYF. In DNA, the CDR3 is TGCAGTGCTAGAGGTCTAGCAACTAGCGGGGGACCCCTTATCGGCGAGCAGTACTTC.

As for this clonotype: The CDR3 does not end in the conserved phenylalanine or tryptophan, so this is likely a read error. The limits of the CDR3 on the DNA are not certain, so only TCRdb's listed CDR3 is given. The rearrangement joins TRBV9 to TRBJ2-2. CDR1 SGDLS and CDR2 YYNGEE come from the germline V gene. The CDR3 has 16 amino acids, counting both end residues. The CDR3 spells CASSVGLSLSTGELSV.